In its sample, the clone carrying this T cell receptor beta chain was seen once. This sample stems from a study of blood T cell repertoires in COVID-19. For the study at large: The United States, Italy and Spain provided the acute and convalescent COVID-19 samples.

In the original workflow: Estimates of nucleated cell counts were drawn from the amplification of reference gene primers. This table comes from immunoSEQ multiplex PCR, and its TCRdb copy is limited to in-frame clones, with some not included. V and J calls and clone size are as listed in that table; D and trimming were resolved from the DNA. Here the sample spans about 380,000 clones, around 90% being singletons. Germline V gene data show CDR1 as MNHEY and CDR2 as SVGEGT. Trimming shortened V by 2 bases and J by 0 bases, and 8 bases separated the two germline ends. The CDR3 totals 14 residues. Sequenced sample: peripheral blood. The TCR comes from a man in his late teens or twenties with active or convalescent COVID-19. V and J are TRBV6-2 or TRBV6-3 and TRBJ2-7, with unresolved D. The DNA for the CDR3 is TGTGCCAGCAGTTACGACTCCCGCTCCTACGAGCAGTACTTC. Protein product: CASSYDSRSYEQYF.